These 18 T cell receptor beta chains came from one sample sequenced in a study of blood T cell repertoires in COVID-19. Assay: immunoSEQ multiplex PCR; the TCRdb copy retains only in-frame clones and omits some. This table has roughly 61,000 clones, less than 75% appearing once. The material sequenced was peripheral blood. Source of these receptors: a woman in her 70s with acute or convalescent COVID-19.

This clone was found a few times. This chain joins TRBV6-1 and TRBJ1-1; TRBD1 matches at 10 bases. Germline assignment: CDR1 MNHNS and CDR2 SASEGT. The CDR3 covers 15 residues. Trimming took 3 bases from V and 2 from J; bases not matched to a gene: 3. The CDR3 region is CASSDRDRGNTEAFF. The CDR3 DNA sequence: TGTGCCAGCAGTGACCGGGACAGGGGAAACACTGAAGCTTTCTTT.

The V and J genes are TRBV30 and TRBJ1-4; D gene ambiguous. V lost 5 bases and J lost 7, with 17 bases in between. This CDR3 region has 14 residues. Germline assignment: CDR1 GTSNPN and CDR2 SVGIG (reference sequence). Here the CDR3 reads CAWGTEGFGEKLFF. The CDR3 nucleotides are TGTGCCTGGGGCACAGAGGGTTTTGGTGAAAAACTGTTTTTT.

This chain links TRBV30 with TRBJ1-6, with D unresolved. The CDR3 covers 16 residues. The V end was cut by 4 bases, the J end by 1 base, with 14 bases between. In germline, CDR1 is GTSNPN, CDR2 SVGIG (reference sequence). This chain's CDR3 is CAWKEAGISYNSPLHF. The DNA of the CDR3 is TGTGCCTGGAAGGAGGCGGGGATTTCCTATAATTCACCCCTCCACTTT.

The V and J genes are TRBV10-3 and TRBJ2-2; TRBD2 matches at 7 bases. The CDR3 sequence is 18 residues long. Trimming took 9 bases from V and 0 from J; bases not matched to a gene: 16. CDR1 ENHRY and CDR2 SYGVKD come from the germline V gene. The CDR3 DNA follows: TGTGCCATTAACCGGGGGGTAGCGGCTTTGACGAACACCGGGGAGCTGTTTTTT. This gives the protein CAINRGVAALTNTGELFF.

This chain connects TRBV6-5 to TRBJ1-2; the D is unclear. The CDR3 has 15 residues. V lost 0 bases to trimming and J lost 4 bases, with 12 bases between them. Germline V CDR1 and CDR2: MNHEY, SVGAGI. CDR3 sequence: CASSYSRASFYGYTF. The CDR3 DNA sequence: TGTGCCAGCAGTTACTCGAGGGCCTCCTTCTATGGCTACACCTTC.

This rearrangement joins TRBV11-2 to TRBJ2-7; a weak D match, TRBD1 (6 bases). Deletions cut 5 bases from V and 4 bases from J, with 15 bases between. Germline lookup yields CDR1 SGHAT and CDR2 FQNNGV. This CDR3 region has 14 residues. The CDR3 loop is CASSQGLGFYEQYF. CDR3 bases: TGTGCCAGCAGCCAGGGGTTGGGATTTTACGAGCAGTACTTC.

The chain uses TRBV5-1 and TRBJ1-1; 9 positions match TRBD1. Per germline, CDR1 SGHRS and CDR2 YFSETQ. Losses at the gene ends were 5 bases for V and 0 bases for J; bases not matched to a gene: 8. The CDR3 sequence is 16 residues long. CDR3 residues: CASSNPRTGVNTEAFF. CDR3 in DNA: TGCGCCAGCAGTAATCCCCGGACAGGGGTGAACACTGAAGCTTTCTTT.

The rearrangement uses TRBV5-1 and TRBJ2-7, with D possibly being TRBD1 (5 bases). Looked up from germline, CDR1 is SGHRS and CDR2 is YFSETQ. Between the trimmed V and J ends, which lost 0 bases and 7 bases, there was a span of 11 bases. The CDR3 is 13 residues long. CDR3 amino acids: CASSLGTLREQYF. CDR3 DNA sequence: TGCGCCAGCAGCTTGGGGACACTTCGGGAGCAGTACTTC. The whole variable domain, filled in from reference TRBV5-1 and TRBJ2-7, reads KAGVTQTPRYLIKTRGQQVTLSCSPISGHRSVSWYQQTPGQGLQFLFEYFSETQRNKGNFPGRFSGRQFSNSRSEMNVSTLELGDSALYLCASSLGTLREQYFGPGTRLTVT.

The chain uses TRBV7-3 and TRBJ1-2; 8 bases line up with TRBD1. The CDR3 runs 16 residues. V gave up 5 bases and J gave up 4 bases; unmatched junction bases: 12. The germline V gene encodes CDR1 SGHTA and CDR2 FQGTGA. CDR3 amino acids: CASSPESSRGPYGYTF. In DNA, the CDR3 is TGTGCCAGCAGCCCCGAGAGTTCCAGGGGGCCCTATGGCTACACCTTC.

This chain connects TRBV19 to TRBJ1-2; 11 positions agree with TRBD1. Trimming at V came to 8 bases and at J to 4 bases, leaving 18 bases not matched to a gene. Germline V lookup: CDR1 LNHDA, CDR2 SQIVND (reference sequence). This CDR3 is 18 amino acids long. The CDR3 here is CASHLSGRDRGGAYGYTF. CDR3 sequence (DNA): TGTGCCAGTCACCTCTCCGGTCGGGACAGGGGGGGAGCCTATGGCTACACCTTC.

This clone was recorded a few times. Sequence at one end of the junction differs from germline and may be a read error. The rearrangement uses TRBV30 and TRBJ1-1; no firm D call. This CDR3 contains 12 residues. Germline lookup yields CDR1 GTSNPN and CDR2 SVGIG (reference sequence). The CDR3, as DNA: TGTGCCTGGAGTGGACAAATATCCGGGAGACTGTTT. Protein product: CAWSGQISGRLF.

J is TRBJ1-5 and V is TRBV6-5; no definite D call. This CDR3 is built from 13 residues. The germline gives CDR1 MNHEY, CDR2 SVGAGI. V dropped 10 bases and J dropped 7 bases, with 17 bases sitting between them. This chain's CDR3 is CATDLEGRQPQHF. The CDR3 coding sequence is TGTGCCACCGACCTCGAGGGCAGGCAGCCCCAGCATTTT.

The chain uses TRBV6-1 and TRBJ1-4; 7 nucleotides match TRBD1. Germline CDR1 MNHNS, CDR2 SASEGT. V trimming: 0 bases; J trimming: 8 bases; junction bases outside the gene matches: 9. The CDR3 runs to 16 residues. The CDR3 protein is CASSEALFRGREKLFF. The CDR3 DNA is TGTGCCAGCAGTGAAGCGCTTTTCAGGGGGAGGGAAAAACTGTTTTTT.

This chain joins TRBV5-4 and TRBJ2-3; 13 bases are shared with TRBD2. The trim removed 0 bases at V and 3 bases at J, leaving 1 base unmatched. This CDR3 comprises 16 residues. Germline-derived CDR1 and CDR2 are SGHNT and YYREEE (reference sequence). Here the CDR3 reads CASSLGTSGGTDTQYF. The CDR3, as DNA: TGTGCCAGCAGCTTGGGGACTAGCGGGGGAACAGATACGCAGTATTTT. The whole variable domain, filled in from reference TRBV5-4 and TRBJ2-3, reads ETGVTQSPTHLIKTRGQQVTLRCSSQSGHNTVSWYQQALGQGPQFIFQYYREEENGRGNFPPRFSGLQFPNYSSELNVNALELDDSALYLCASSLGTSGGTDTQYFGPGTRLTVL.

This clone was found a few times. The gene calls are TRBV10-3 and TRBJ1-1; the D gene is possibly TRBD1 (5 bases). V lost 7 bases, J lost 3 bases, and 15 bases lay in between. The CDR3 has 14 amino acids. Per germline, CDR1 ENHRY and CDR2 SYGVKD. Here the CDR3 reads CAIKKGLGDTEAFF. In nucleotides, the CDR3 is TGTGCCATCAAGAAGGGCTTAGGGGACACTGAAGCTTTCTTT.

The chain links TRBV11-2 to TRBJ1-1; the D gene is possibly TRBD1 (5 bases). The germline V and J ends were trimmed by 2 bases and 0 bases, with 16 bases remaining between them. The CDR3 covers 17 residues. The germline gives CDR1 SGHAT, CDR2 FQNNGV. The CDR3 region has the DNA TGTGCCAGCAGCTTAAAGGGGTTCTCGGCATTGAACACTGAAGCTTTCTTT. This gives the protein CASSLKGFSALNTEAFF.

The CDR3 sequence: CASRLDRGLGGYTF. The CDR3 coding sequence is TGTGCCAGCAGATTGGACAGGGGGCTCGGTGGCTACACCTTC. The rearrangement links TRBV27 to TRBJ1-2; TRBD1 agrees at 11 bases. The CDR3 extends over 14 amino acids. With 6 bases clipped from V and 7 bases from J, the junction kept 7 bases outside the gene matches. Germline CDR1 is MNHEY and CDR2 is SMNVEV (reference sequence).

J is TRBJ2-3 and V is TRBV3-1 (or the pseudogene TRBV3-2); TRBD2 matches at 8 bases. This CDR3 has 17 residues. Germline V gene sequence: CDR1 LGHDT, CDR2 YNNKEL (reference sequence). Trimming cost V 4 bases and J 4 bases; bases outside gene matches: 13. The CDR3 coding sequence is TGTGCCAGCAGCCCTCTCGAAGGACTAGCCGGGGCAGATACGCAGTATTTT. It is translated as CASSPLEGLAGADTQYF.